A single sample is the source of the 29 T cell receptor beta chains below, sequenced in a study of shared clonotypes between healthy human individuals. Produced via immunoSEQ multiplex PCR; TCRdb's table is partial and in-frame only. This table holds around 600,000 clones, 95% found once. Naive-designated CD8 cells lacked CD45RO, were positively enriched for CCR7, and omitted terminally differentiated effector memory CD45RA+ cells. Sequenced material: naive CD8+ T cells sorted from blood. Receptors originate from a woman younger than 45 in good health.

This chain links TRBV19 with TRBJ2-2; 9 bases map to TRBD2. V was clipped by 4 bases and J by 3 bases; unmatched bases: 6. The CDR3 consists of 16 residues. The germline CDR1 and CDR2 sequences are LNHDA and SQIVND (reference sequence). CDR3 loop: CASSTLAGAYTGELFF. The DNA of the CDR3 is TGTGCCAGTAGTACCTTAGCGGGAGCGTACACCGGGGAGCTGTTTTTT.

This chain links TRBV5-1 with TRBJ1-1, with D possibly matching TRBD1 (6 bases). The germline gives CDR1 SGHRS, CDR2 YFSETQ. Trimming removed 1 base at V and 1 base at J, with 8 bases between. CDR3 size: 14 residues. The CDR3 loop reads CASSLTGTNTEAFF. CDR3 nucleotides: TGCGCCAGCAGCTTGACAGGGACGAACACTGAAGCTTTCTTT.

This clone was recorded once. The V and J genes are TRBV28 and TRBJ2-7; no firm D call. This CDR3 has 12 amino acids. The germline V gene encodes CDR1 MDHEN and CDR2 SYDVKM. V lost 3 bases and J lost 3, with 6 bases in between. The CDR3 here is CASSFRDYEQYF. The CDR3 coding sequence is TGTGCCAGCAGTTTCCGCGACTACGAGCAGTACTTC.

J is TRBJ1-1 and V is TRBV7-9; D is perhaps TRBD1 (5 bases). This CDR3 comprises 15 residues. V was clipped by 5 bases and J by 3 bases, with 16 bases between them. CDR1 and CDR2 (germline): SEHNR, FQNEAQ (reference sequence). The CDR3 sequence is CASSVSSSRDTEAFF. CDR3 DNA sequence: TGTGCCAGCAGCGTCTCTTCGTCCAGGGACACTGAAGCTTTCTTT.

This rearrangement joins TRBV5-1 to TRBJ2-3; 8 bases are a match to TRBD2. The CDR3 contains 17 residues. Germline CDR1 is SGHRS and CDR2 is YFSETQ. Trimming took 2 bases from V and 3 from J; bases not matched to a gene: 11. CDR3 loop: CASSFPGGPIRTDTQYF. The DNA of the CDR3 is TGCGCCAGCAGCTTTCCGGGAGGGCCTATACGGACAGATACGCAGTATTTT.

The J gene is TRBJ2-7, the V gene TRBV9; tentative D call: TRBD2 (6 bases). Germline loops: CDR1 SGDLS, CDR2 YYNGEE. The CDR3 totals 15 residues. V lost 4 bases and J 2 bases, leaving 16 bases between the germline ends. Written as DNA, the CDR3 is TGTGCCAGCAGCCCCTGGCTAGCGCAAACCTACGAGCAGTACTTC. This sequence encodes CASSPWLAQTYEQYF.

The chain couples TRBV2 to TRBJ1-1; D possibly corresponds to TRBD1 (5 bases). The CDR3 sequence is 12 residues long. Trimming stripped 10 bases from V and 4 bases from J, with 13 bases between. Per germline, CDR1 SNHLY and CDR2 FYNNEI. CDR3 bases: TGTGCCAAATTGGAGGGGAGCACTGAAGCTTTCTTT. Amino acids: CAKLEGSTEAFF.

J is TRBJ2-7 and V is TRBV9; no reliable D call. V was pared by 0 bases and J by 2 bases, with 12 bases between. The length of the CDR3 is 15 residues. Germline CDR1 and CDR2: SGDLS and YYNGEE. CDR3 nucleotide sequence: TGTGCCAGCAGCGTAGACGTCGGCCCGGCCTACGAGCAGTACTTC. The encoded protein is CASSVDVGPAYEQYF.

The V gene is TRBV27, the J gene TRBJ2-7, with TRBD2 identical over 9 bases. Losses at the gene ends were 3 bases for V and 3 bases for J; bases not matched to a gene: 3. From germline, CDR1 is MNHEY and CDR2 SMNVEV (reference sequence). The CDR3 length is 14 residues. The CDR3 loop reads CASSFAAGGYEQYF. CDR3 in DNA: TGTGCCAGCAGTTTCGCAGCGGGAGGCTACGAGCAGTACTTC.

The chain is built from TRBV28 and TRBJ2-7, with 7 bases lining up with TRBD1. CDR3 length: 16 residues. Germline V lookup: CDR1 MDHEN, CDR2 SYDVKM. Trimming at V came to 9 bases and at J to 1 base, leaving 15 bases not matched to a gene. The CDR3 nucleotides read TGTGCCAGTTGCCCACGGGGACAGTATTATTCCTACGAGCAGTACTTC. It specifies CASCPRGQYYSYEQYF. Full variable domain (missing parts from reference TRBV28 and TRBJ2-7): DVKVTQSSRYLVKRTGEKVFLECVQDMDHENMFWYRQDPGLGLRLIYFSYDVKMKEKGDIPEGYSVSREKKERFSLILESASTNQTSMYLCASCPRGQYYSYEQYFGPGTRLTVT.

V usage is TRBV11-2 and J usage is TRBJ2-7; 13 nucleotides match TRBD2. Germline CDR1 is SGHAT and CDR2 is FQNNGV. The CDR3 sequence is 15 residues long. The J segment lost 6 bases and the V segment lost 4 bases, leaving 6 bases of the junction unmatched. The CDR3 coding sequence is TGTGCCAGCAGCTCTGCGGGACTAGCGGGAACCGAGCAGTACTTC. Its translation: CASSSAGLAGTEQYF.

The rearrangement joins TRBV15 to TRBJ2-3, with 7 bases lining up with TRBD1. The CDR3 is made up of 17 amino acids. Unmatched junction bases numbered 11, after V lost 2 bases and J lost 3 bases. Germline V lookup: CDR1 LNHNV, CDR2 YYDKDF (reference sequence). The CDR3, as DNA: TGTGCCACCAGCAGAACCTCTACAGGGGTCAGGACAGATACGCAGTATTTT. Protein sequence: CATSRTSTGVRTDTQYF. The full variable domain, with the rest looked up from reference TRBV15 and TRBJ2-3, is DAMVIQNPRYQVTQFGKPVTLSCSQTLNHNVMYWYQQKSSQAPKLLFHYYDKDFNNEADTPDNFQSRRPNTSFCFLDIRSPGLGDTAMYLCATSRTSTGVRTDTQYFGPGTRLTVL.

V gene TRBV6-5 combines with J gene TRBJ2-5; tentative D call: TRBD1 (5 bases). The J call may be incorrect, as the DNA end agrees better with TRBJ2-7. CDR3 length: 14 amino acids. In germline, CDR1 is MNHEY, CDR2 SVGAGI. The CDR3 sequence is CASSYTGLSYEQYF. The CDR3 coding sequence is TGTGCCAGCAGTTATACAGGCCTCTCCTACGAGCAGTACTTC.

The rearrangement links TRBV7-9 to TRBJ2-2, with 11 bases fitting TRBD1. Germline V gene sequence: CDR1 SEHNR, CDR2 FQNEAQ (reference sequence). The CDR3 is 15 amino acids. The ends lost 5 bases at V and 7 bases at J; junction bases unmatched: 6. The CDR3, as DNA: TGTGCCAGCAGCATGGGACAGGGGGTATTCGGGGAGCTGTTTTTT. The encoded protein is CASSMGQGVFGELFF.

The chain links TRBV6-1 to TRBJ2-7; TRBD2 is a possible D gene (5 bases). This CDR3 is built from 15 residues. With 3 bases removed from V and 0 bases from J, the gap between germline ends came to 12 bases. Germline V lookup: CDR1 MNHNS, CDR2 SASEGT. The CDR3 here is CASSEGVGVSYEQYF. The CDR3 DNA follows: TGTGCCAGCAGTGAGGGAGTAGGTGTCTCCTACGAGCAGTACTTC.

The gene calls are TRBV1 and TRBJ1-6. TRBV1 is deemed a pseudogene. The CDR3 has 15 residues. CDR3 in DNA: TGCACCAGCAGCCAAGATACCGGGGAGGATTCACCCCTCCACTTT. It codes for CTSSQDTGEDSPLHF.

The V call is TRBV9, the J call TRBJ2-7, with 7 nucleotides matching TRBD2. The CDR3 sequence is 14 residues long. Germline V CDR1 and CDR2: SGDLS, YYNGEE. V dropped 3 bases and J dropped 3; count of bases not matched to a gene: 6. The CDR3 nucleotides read TGTGCCAGCAGCGCTAGCGGAGGGTTCTACGAGCAGTACTTC. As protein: CASSASGGFYEQYF.

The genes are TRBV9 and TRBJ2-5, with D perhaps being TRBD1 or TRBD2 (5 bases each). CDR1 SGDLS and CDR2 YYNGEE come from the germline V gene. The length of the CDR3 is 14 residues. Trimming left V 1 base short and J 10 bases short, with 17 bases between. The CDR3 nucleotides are TGTGCCAGCAGCGTAAGAAGCGGAGAGGGACGCCAGTACTTC. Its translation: CASSVRSGEGRQYF.

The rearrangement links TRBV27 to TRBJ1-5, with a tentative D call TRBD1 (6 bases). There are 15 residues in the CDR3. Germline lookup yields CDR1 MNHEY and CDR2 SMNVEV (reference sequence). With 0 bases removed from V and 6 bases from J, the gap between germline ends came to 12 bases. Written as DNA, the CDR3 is TGTGCCAGCAGTTTATCTGCGGGGGCGGTTCAGCCCCAGCATTTT. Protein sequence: CASSLSAGAVQPQHF.

CDR3 DNA: TGTGCCAGCACCAGGGGCCGTGCTGATACGCAGTATTTT. Translated: CASTRGRADTQYF. V usage is TRBV7-2 and J usage is TRBJ2-3; TRBD1 is a possible D gene (6 bases). The CDR3 is 13 amino acids. CDR1 and CDR2 (germline): SGHTA, FQGNSA. Deletions cut 7 bases from V and 6 bases from J, with 14 bases between.

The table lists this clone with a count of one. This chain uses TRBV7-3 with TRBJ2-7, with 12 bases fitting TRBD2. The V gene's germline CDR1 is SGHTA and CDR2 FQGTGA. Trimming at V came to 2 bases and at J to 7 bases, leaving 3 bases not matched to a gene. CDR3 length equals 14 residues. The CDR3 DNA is TGTGCCAGCAGCTTAGATGGGACTAGCGGGGAGCAGTACTTC. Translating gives CASSLDGTSGEQYF.

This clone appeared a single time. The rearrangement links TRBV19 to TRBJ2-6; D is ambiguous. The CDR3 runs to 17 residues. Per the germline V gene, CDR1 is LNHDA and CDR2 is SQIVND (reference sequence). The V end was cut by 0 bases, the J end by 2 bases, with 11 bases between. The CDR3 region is CASSIDIYLTGANVLTF. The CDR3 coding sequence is TGTGCCAGTAGTATAGACATCTACCTAACTGGGGCCAACGTCCTGACTTTC. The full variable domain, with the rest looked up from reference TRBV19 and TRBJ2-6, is DGGITQSPKYLFRKEGQNVTLSCEQNLNHDAMYWYRQDPGQGLRLIYYSQIVNDFQKGDIAEGYSVSREKKESFPLTVTSAQKNPTAFYLCASSIDIYLTGANVLTFGAGSRLTVL.

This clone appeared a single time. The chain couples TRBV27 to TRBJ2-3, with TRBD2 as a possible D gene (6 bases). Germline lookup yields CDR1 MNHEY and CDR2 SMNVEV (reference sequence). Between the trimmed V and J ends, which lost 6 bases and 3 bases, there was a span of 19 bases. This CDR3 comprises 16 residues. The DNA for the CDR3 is TGTGCCAGCAGCCAACATGGCGGGATAGATACAGATACGCAGTATTTT. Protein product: CASSQHGGIDTDTQYF.

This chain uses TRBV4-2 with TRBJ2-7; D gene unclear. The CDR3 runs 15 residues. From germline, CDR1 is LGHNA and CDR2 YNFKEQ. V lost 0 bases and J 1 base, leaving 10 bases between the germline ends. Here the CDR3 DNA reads TGTGCCAGCAGCCAAGAAATTTACGAATCCTACGAGCAGTACTTC. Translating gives CASSQEIYESYEQYF.

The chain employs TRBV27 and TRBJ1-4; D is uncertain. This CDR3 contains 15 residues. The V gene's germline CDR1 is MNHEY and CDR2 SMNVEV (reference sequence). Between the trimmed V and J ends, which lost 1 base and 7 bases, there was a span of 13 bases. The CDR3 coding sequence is TGTGCCAGCAGTTTATTTGCGGGGTCGGGTGAAAAACTGTTTTTT. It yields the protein CASSLFAGSGEKLFF. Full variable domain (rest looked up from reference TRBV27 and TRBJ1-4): EAQVTQNPRYLITVTGKKLTVTCSQNMNHEYMSWYRQDPGLGLRQIYYSMNVEVTDKGDVPEGYKVSRKEKRNFPLILESPSPNQTSLYFCASSLFAGSGEKLFFGSGTQLSVL.

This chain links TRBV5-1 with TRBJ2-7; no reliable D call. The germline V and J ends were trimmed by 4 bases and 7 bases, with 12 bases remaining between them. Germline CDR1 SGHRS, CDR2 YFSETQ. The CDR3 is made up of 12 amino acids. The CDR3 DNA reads TGCGCCAGCAGCCCTGGCCTGTCTGAGCAGTACTTC. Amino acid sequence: CASSPGLSEQYF.

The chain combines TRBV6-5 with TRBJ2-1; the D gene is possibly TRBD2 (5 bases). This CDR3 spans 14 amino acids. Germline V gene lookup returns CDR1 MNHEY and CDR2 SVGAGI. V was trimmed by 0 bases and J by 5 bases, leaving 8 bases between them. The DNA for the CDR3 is TGTGCCAGCAGTTACTCCGGACTGCACAATGAGCAGTTCTTC. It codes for CASSYSGLHNEQFF.

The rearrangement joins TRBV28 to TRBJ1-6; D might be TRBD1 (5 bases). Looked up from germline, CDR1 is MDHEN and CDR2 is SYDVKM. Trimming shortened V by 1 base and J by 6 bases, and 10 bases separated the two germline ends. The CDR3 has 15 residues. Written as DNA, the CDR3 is TGTGCCAGCAGTTTATCGGCAGGGCCTAATTCACCCCTCCACTTT. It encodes CASSLSAGPNSPLHF.

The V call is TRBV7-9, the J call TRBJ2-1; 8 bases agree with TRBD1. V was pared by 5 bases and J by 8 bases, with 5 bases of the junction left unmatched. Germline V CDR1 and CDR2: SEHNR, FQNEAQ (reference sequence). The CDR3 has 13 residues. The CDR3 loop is CASSDRGRYEQFF. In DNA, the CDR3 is TGTGCCAGCAGCGACAGGGGTCGCTATGAGCAGTTCTTC.